The 22 T cell receptor beta chains given below trace back to one sample, sequenced in a study of blood T cell repertoires in COVID-19. Data came from immunoSEQ multiplex PCR; TCRdb stores just in-frame clones and leaves some out. The repertoire consists of approximately 210,000 clones, with less than 90% occurring once and the leading ten covering more than 9%. Sequencing input: peripheral blood. These receptor sequences come from a woman older than 75 with COVID-19, enrolled during active disease.

This chain links TRBV13 with TRBJ2-7, with 11 bases fitting TRBD2. The J segment lost 0 bases and the V segment lost 5 bases, leaving 18 bases of the junction unmatched. Germline lookup yields CDR1 PRHDT and CDR2 FYEKMQ (reference sequence). The CDR3 contains 20 residues. CDR3 sequence reads: CASSLQGRLAGGQSSYEQYF. The CDR3 DNA reads as TGTGCCAGCAGCCTACAGGGGAGGCTAGCGGGGGGCCAGAGCTCCTACGAGCAGTACTTC.

This sequence joins TRBV3-1 (or the pseudogene TRBV3-2) and TRBJ2-1, with TRBD2 as a possible D gene (5 bases). Germline assignment: CDR1 LGHDT and CDR2 YNNKEL (reference sequence). Trimming stripped 1 base from V and 1 base from J, with 14 bases between. CDR3 length equals 17 residues. CDR3 sequence: CASSQVLRGGSYNEQFF. Written as DNA, the CDR3 is TGTGCCAGCAGCCAAGTCTTACGGGGTGGGTCCTACAATGAGCAGTTCTTC.

The chain joins TRBV10-3 to TRBJ2-7; D may be TRBD2 (6 bases). V was shortened by 2 bases and J by 0 bases, with 11 bases between the two germline ends. The CDR3 has 15 residues. Germline V gene data show CDR1 as ENHRY and CDR2 as SYGVKD. CDR3 region: CAISEGRGSSYEQYV. The CDR3 nucleotides read TGTGCCATCAGTGAGGGGCGGGGAAGCTCCTACGAGCAGTACGTC.

The CDR3 is CASSTQGAVGQPQHF. Here the CDR3 DNA reads TGTGCCAGCAGCACACAGGGGGCAGTTGGTCAGCCCCAGCATTTT. V and J are TRBV9 and TRBJ1-5, with 9 bases matching TRBD1. V trimming: 4 bases; J trimming: 6 bases; junction bases outside the gene matches: 8. CDR1 SGDLS and CDR2 YYNGEE come from the germline V gene. This CDR3 has 15 residues.

This chain connects TRBV6-5 to TRBJ1-2, with 7 bases identical to TRBD1. CDR3 length: 16 amino acids. Germline CDR1 is MNHEY and CDR2 is SVGAGI. The J segment lost 0 bases and the V segment lost 4 bases, leaving 8 bases of the junction unmatched. The CDR3 nucleotides read TGTGCCAGCAGTTTGACAGGGCCTCCCACTAACTATGGCTACACCTTC. Its translation: CASSLTGPPTNYGYTF.

This chain connects TRBV7-9 to TRBJ1-4; perhaps TRBD1 as D (5 bases). Germline V lookup: CDR1 SEHNR, CDR2 FQNEAQ (reference sequence). V lost 1 base to trimming and J lost 12 bases, with 12 bases between them. CDR3 length: 13 amino acids. This CDR3 reads CASSLVVDTQLFF. The CDR3 bases are TGTGCCAGCAGCTTAGTCGTGGACACTCAACTGTTTTTT.

This clone was seen just once. The genes are TRBV3-1 (or the pseudogene TRBV3-2) and TRBJ1-4; 7 nucleotides match TRBD1. The CDR3 is 14 residues long. V dropped 4 bases and J dropped 8; count of bases not matched to a gene: 7. Per the germline V gene, CDR1 is LGHDT and CDR2 is YNNKEL (reference sequence). CDR3 nucleotides: TGTGCCAGCAGCCTCCAGGGGGTTGAAGAAAAACTGTTTTTT. Translated: CASSLQGVEEKLFF.

The genes are TRBV7-8 and TRBJ1-3, with a tentative D call TRBD1 (6 bases). The germline V gene encodes CDR1 SGHVS and CDR2 FQNEAQ. The CDR3 length is 17 residues. Trimming stripped 0 bases from V and 2 bases from J, with 14 bases between. The CDR3 DNA follows: TGTGCCAGCAGCTTAGCGGGGCAGGGGAAAGCTGGAAACACCATATATTTT. Translated, it gives CASSLAGQGKAGNTIYF.

This chain connects TRBV5-5 to TRBJ1-3, with no clear D. This CDR3 has 13 amino acids. V was clipped by 1 base and J by 3 bases, with 5 bases between them. Germline-derived CDR1 and CDR2 are SGHKS and YYEKEE (reference sequence). The CDR3 bases are TGTGCCAGCAGCTTGAAGCTTGGAAACACCATATATTTT. Amino acids: CASSLKLGNTIYF.

The V call is TRBV6-4, the J call TRBJ1-1; D is uncertain. The CDR3 contains 13 residues. V shed 5 bases and J shed 1 base, with 8 bases lying between them. The V gene's germline CDR1 is MRHNA and CDR2 SNTAGT. DNA of the CDR3: TGTGCCAGCAGTTTCCAGGAGAACACTGAAGCTTTCTTT. Protein: CASSFQENTEAFF.

The chain recombines TRBV6-2 or TRBV6-3 with TRBJ1-5, with a weak D call TRBD1 (6 bases). Trimming shortened V by 2 bases and J by 4 bases, and 12 bases separated the two germline ends. Germline assignment: CDR1 MNHEY and CDR2 SVGEGT. This CDR3 is built from 15 residues. CDR3 protein: CASSYAGGLNQPQHF. The CDR3 DNA is TGTGCCAGCAGTTACGCCGGGGGGCTGAATCAGCCCCAGCATTTT.

This clone was seen once. The chain has TRBV28 and TRBJ2-7, with D unclear. The CDR3 extends over 13 amino acids. The germline V gene encodes CDR1 MDHEN and CDR2 SYDVKM. V lost 5 bases, J lost 1 base, and 9 bases lay in between. The CDR3 coding sequence is TGTGCCAGCAGTCAGGCGCCTTCCTACGAGCAGTACGTC. Translating it yields CASSQAPSYEQYV.

The rearrangement uses TRBV7-9 and TRBJ2-3; TRBD1 matches 9 bases. The germline CDR1 and CDR2 sequences are SEHNR and FQNEAQ (reference sequence). The CDR3 runs 15 residues. J was trimmed by 3 bases and V by 5 bases; bases with no gene match: 6. CDR3 region: CASSATGTGTDTQYF. For the CDR3, the DNA is TGTGCCAGCAGCGCTACCGGGACAGGGACAGATACGCAGTATTTT.

This chain connects TRBV5-1 to TRBJ2-1; the D gene is possibly TRBD1 (5 bases). V lost 3 bases and J 1 base, leaving 11 bases between the germline ends. The germline V gene has CDR1 SGHRS and CDR2 YFSETQ. This CDR3 is 15 amino acids long. For the CDR3, the DNA is TGCGCCAGCAGCTCCGACAGACCGTCCTACAATGAGCAGTTCTTC. Its protein is CASSSDRPSYNEQFF.

The chain carries TRBV10-3 and TRBJ2-1; 11 bases match TRBD2. CDR3 size: 14 residues. Trimming at V came to 6 bases and at J to 5 bases, leaving 3 bases not matched to a gene. Germline V gives CDR1 ENHRY, CDR2 SYGVKD. The CDR3 bases are TGTGCCATCAGGACTAGCGGGGTTGACAATGAGCAGTTCTTC. Translating it yields CAIRTSGVDNEQFF.

This sequence joins TRBV10-3 and TRBJ2-7; D not resolved. V was cut by 2 bases and J by 0 bases, with 11 bases left in between. CDR3 size: 15 residues. The germline CDR1 and CDR2 sequences are ENHRY and SYGVKD. CDR3 amino acids: CAISEGSQASYEQYF. The CDR3 nucleotides are TGTGCCATCAGTGAGGGGTCCCAGGCCTCCTACGAGCAGTACTTC.

V and J are TRBV5-5 and TRBJ1-1, with D perhaps matching TRBD1 (5 bases). V was trimmed by 1 base and J by 5 bases, leaving 15 bases between them. The CDR3 extends over 15 amino acids. CDR1 and CDR2 (germline): SGHKS, YYEKEE (reference sequence). The CDR3 is CASSLFQGTATEAFF. In nucleotides, the CDR3 is TGTGCCAGCAGCTTGTTCCAGGGCACGGCTACTGAAGCTTTCTTT.

The gene calls are TRBV4-2 and TRBJ1-1; unclear D gene. From germline, CDR1 is LGHNA and CDR2 YNFKEQ. The CDR3 has 15 amino acids. With 1 base removed from V and 0 bases from J, the gap between germline ends came to 9 bases. CDR3 loop: CASSQGGVLNTEAFF. The CDR3 nucleotides read TGTGCCAGCAGCCAAGGGGGAGTACTGAACACTGAAGCTTTCTTT.

This chain joins TRBV28 and TRBJ2-1; 7 bases match TRBD2. Losses at the gene ends were 6 bases for V and 8 bases for J; bases not matched to a gene: 1. Germline assignment: CDR1 MDHEN and CDR2 SYDVKM. The length of the CDR3 is 11 residues. The CDR3 DNA reads as TGTGCCAGCAGAGGGAGGGATGAGCAGTTCTTC. Residues: CASRGRDEQFF.

The chain combines TRBV19 with TRBJ2-3; the D gene is possibly TRBD1 (5 bases). The CDR3 sequence is 14 residues long. Germline lookup yields CDR1 LNHDA and CDR2 SQIVND (reference sequence). Trimming stripped 0 bases from V and 5 bases from J, with 9 bases between. The CDR3: CASSIEGRIDTQYF. CDR3 nucleotide sequence: TGTGCCAGTAGTATAGAGGGGCGCATAGATACGCAGTATTTT.

The chain has TRBV19 and TRBJ1-5; D is perhaps TRBD1 (6 bases). V was shortened by 4 bases and J by 4 bases, with 8 bases between the two germline ends. Germline assignment: CDR1 LNHDA and CDR2 SQIVND (reference sequence). The CDR3 loop spans 13 amino acids. The CDR3 sequence is CASSTRGNQPQHF. CDR3 sequence (DNA): TGTGCCAGTAGTACTAGGGGGAATCAGCCCCAGCATTTT.

This clone was seen a handful of times. The genes are TRBV2 and TRBJ2-1; D is perhaps TRBD2 (6 bases). Deletions cut 4 bases from V and 6 bases from J, with 13 bases between. CDR1 SNHLY and CDR2 FYNNEI come from the germline V gene. This CDR3 region has 14 residues. The CDR3 reads CASSVGTAANEQFF. CDR3 nucleotide sequence: TGTGCCAGCAGTGTTGGGACTGCCGCCAATGAGCAGTTCTTC.